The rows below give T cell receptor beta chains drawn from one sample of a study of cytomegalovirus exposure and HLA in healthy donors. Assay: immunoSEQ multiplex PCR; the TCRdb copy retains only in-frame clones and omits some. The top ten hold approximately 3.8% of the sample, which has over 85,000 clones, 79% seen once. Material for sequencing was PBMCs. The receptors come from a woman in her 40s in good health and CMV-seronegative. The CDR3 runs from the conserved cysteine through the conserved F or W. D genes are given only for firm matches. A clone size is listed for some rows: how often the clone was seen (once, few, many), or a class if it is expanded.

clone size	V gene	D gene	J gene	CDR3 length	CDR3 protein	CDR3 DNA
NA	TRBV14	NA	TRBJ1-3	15	CASSQGDFSGNTIYF	TGTGCCAGCAGCCAAGGCGATTTCTCTGGAAACACCATATATTTT
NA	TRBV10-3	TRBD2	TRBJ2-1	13	CAISQAGGNEQFF	TGTGCCATCAGTCAAGCGGGGGGCAATGAGCAGTTCTTC
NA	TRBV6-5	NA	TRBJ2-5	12	CASRAGAETQYF	TGTGCCAGCAGGGCAGGGGCTGAGACCCAGTACTTC
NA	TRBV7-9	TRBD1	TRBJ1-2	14	CASSPADREYGYTF	TGTGCCAGCAGCCCAGCGGACAGGGAGTATGGCTACACCTTC
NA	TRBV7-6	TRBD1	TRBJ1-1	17	CASSQSPGTVSNTEAFF	TGTGCCAGCAGCCAAAGTCCCGGGACAGTGTCGAACACTGAAGCTTTCTTT
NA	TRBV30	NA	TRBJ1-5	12	CAWGRGNQPQHF	TGTGCCTGGGGCCGGGGAAATCAGCCCCAGCATTTT
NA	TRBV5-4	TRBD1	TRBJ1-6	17	CASSHRQGTGYNSPLHF	TGTGCCAGCAGCCACAGACAGGGGACAGGCTATAATTCACCCCTCCACTTT
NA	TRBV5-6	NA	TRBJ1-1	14	CASSFRGAVTEAFF	TGTGCCAGCAGCTTTCGGGGGGCTGTCACTGAAGCTTTCTTT
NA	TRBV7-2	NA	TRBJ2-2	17	CASSNQGMGRIPGELFF	TGTGCCAGCAGCAACCAGGGAATGGGTAGGATCCCCGGGGAGCTGTTTTTT
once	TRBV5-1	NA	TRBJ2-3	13	CASSGQRGDTQYF	TGCGCCAGCAGCGGACAGCGCGGAGATACGCAGTATTTT
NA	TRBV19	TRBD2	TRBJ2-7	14	CASTPGGASYEQYF	TGTGCCAGTACCCCGGGGGGGGCGTCGTACGAGCAGTACTTC
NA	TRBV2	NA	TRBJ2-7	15	CASLRGKGPSYEQYF	TGTGCCAGCCTCAGGGGTAAGGGACCCTCCTACGAGCAGTACTTC
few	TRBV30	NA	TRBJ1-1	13	CAWSETGNTEAFF	TGTGCCTGGAGTGAGACAGGGAACACTGAAGCTTTCTTT
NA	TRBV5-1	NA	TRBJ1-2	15	CASSLVQGGNYGYTF	TGCGCCAGCAGCTTGGTTCAAGGGGGAAACTATGGCTACACCTTC
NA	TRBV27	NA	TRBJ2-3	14	CASNLNRGTDTQYF	TGTGCCAGCAACCTAAACCGAGGCACAGATACGCAGTATTTT
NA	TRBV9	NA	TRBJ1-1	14	CASSVAQANTEAFF	TGTGCCAGCAGCGTAGCACAGGCGAACACTGAAGCTTTCTTT
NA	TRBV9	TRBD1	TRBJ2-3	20	CASSVSGQRTSSPSTDTQYF	TGTGCCAGCAGCGTCTCGGGACAGCGGACCTCATCTCCTAGCACAGATACGCAGTATTTT
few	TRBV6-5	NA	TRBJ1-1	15	CASSTTDRENTEAFF	TGTGCCAGCAGTACCACGGACAGAGAGAACACTGAAGCTTTCTTT
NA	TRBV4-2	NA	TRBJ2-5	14	CASSQETRGETQYF	TGTGCCAGCAGCCAAGAAACTAGGGGGGAGACCCAGTACTTC
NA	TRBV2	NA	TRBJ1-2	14	CASGRTALDYGYTF	TGTGCCAGCGGCCGGACAGCGCTTGACTATGGCTACACCTTC
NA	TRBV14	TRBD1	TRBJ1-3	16	CASSPPGQAFGNTIYF	TGTGCCAGCAGCCCCCCCGGACAGGCTTTTGGAAACACCATATATTTT
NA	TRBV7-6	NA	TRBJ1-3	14	CASSFPGQGNTIYF	TGTGCCAGCAGCTTCCCGGGACAAGGAAACACCATATATTTT